This TCR beta chain was observed in a study of human T cells and chemical hapten exposure. This CDR3 region has 16 residues. CDR1 is SGHTA and CDR2 is FQGNSA in the germline V gene. The germline V and J ends were trimmed by 0 bases and 1 base, with 9 bases remaining between them. The sample's time point: patch test 3, about 24 weeks after DPC sensitization. Sample treatment: therapeutic diphenylcyclopropenone sensitization with weekly scalp DPC. TCRdb used MiXCR to reprocess the RACE reads, holding one entry per CDR3 protein. Here the sample spans 95,000 to 150,000 distinct CDR3 sequences, over 9% being singletons. There are many counts of this clonotype.

The clonotype was recovered from a woman aged 45-65 years with alopecia areata. Some clones in this sample may be carry-over from other donors' samples. The sample here was whole blood, taken in connection with sensitization to the hapten diphenylcyclopropenone (DPC). The rearrangement uses TRBV7-2 and TRBJ2-2; D uncertain. In nucleotides, the CDR3 is TGTGCCAGCAGCTTAGCGCGAGGCGGGAACACCGGGGAGCTGTTTTTT. Its translation is CASSLARGGNTGELFF.